The 31 T cell receptor beta chains listed next were all sequenced from one sample in a study of blood T cell repertoires in COVID-19. Profiled with immunoSEQ multiplex PCR; TCRdb holds only in-frame clones, not every one. The sample consists of about 220,000 clones, 80% of them appearing once. Material for sequencing was peripheral blood. The receptors come from a human donor in a cohort sampled during active COVID-19.

The chain is built from TRBV5-1 and TRBJ1-2; no reliable D call. Looked up from germline, CDR1 is SGHRS and CDR2 is YFSETQ. There are 17 residues in the CDR3. V lost 0 bases and J 3 bases, leaving 18 bases between the germline ends. CDR3 sequence: CASSLAAGRGSHYGYTF. In nucleotides, the CDR3 is TGCGCCAGCAGCTTGGCCGCCGGGAGAGGGTCACACTATGGCTACACCTTC.

The chain joins TRBV7-2 to TRBJ2-7; 10 bases agree with TRBD1. Germline loops: CDR1 SGHTA, CDR2 FQGNSA. This CDR3 is built from 15 residues. The V segment lost 2 bases and the J segment 4 bases; nucleotides outside the gene matches: 5. The chain's CDR3 is CASSLLPGQGYEQYF. The DNA of the CDR3 is TGTGCCAGCAGCTTACTACCGGGACAGGGGTACGAGCAGTACTTC.

This rearrangement joins TRBV12-3 or TRBV12-4 to TRBJ1-1, with a weak D call TRBD1 (6 bases). With 5 bases removed from V and 7 bases from J, the gap between germline ends came to 14 bases. The CDR3 has 13 amino acids. CDR3 sequence reads: CASSPDRMGEAFF. The CDR3 DNA reads as TGTGCCAGCAGTCCCGACAGGATGGGTGAAGCTTTCTTT.

The chain has TRBV6-5 and TRBJ2-7; 10 positions agree with TRBD1. The CDR3 covers 14 residues. Germline CDR1 and CDR2: MNHEY and SVGAGI. Losses at the gene ends were 5 bases for V and 7 bases for J; bases not matched to a gene: 8. The DNA of the CDR3 is TGTGCCAGCAGTACCGGGACAGGGGCAAGTGAGCAGTACTTC. Protein sequence: CASSTGTGASEQYF.

The rearrangement links TRBV19 to TRBJ1-2; possibly TRBD1 for D (5 bases). Trimming cost V 6 bases and J 2 bases, with 13 bases left between them. Germline V CDR1 and CDR2: LNHDA, SQIVND (reference sequence). CDR3 size: 14 residues. Here the CDR3 reads CASRVQGENYGYTF. The DNA for the CDR3 is TGTGCCAGTAGGGTACAAGGGGAAAACTATGGCTACACCTTC.

V is TRBV28 and J is TRBJ1-5; weak D call: TRBD1 (5 bases). V lost 1 base and J 5 bases, leaving 9 bases between the germline ends. Germline lookup yields CDR1 MDHEN and CDR2 SYDVKM. This CDR3 contains 14 residues. The CDR3 coding sequence is TGTGCCAGCAGTTTATCCTTAGGGGATCAGCCCCAGCATTTT. Encoded protein: CASSLSLGDQPQHF.

This clone was recorded only once. This chain joins TRBV12-3 or TRBV12-4 and TRBJ2-1, with D tentatively TRBD1 (5 bases). The CDR3 totals 13 residues. V lost 6 bases to trimming and J lost 5 bases, with 11 bases between them. CDR3 DNA sequence: TGTGCCAGCAGAGGACAAATAAACAATGAGCAGTTCTTC. Residues: CASRGQINNEQFF.

The rearrangement links TRBV6-5 to TRBJ1-4; the match to TRBD1 covers 7 bases. The germline gives CDR1 MNHEY, CDR2 SVGAGI. CDR3 length: 14 residues. Trimming cost V 6 bases and J 4 bases; bases outside gene matches: 5. The CDR3 nucleotides are TGTGCCAGCAGGAGGGGACAGCTTAATGAAAAACTGTTTTTT. This codes for CASRRGQLNEKLFF.

CDR3 residues: CATSGGVAGGPSEQFF. The CDR3 bases are TGTGCCACCAGCGGGGGAGTGGCGGGAGGGCCGAGTGAGCAGTTCTTC. The chain couples TRBV10-3 to TRBJ2-1; 9 bases line up with TRBD2. Germline trimming cut 10 bases from V and 9 bases from J; bases unmatched to any gene: 19. From germline, CDR1 is ENHRY and CDR2 SYGVKD. CDR3 length: 16 residues.

The V call is TRBV10-3, the J call TRBJ2-2; 7 bases match TRBD1. Germline lookup yields CDR1 ENHRY and CDR2 SYGVKD. V shed 8 bases and J 4 bases; nucleotides not matched to a gene: 7. The CDR3 loop spans 14 amino acids. CDR3 in amino acids: CAIVQDRSTGELFF. CDR3 DNA: TGTGCCATCGTCCAGGACAGGAGCACCGGGGAGCTGTTTTTT.

The V gene is TRBV7-9, the J gene TRBJ2-1; D may be TRBD2 (5 bases). Trimming shortened V by 5 bases and J by 7 bases, and 12 bases separated the two germline ends. The CDR3 has 13 residues. Germline assignment: CDR1 SEHNR and CDR2 FQNEAQ (reference sequence). In DNA form, the CDR3 reads TGTGCCAGCAGCGTTAGCGCCGTGAATGAGCAGTTCTTC. As protein: CASSVSAVNEQFF.

This clone showed up just a few times. This sequence joins TRBV20-1 and TRBJ2-7; a possible D gene is TRBD1 (5 bases). Germline CDR1 is DFQATT and CDR2 is SNEGSKA (reference sequence). V shed 5 bases and J shed 4 bases, with 9 bases lying between them. This CDR3 comprises 11 residues. The DNA of the CDR3 is TGCAGTGCTCCGACAGAATACGAGCAGTACTTC. Encoded protein: CSAPTEYEQYF.

This chain joins TRBV30 and TRBJ2-5; TRBD1 matches at 8 bases. This CDR3 contains 13 residues. Germline V gene lookup returns CDR1 GTSNPN and CDR2 SVGIG (reference sequence). V gave up 1 base and J gave up 9 bases; unmatched junction bases: 7. The CDR3 here is CAWSEDRVMAQYF. The CDR3 nucleotides are TGTGCCTGGAGTGAGGACAGGGTCATGGCCCAGTACTTC.

Comment on this clone: The junction shows a germline mismatch at one end, possibly a read error. CDR3 sequence (DNA): TGTGCCATCAGTGACGGGGGGCAGATAGTTTTT. Protein: CAISDGGQIVF. The chain employs TRBV10-3 and TRBJ1-4; D is possibly TRBD1 (6 bases). The CDR3 is made up of 11 amino acids. Germline values: CDR1 ENHRY, CDR2 SYGVKD.

V is TRBV5-1 and J is TRBJ2-5; D unclear. The CDR3 sequence is 15 residues long. Trimming took off 0 bases at V and 5 bases at J, with 14 bases between the two ends. Germline CDR1 and CDR2: SGHRS and YFSETQ. The CDR3 loop reads CASSLAYGGLETQYF. The CDR3 bases are TGCGCCAGCAGCTTGGCCTACGGCGGTTTGGAGACCCAGTACTTC. Full variable domain (remainder filled in from reference TRBV5-1 and TRBJ2-5): KAGVTQTPRYLIKTRGQQVTLSCSPISGHRSVSWYQQTPGQGLQFLFEYFSETQRNKGNFPGRFSGRQFSNSRSEMNVSTLELGDSALYLCASSLAYGGLETQYFGPGTRLLVL.

The chain couples TRBV29-1 to TRBJ2-3, with D tentatively TRBD1 (5 bases). The CDR3 has 16 amino acids. Trimming stripped 5 bases from V and 4 bases from J, with 22 bases between. CDR1 and CDR2 (germline): SQVTM, ANQGSEA. As DNA, the CDR3 is TGCAGCGTTCTAGGCCCGCAGGGTTTCGGGCCAGATACGCAGTATTTT. Its translation is CSVLGPQGFGPDTQYF.

The chain has TRBV28 and TRBJ1-1; 9 bases align to TRBD1. CDR1 and CDR2 from the germline V gene are MDHEN and SYDVKM. The V gene end was trimmed by 5 bases and the J gene end by 7 bases; junction bases not matched to a gene: 11. The length of the CDR3 is 15 residues. CDR3 nucleotide sequence: TGTGCCAGCAGTCCCTCTCTGGACAGGGGCCATGAAGCTTTCTTT. Translation: CASSPSLDRGHEAFF.

This clone was recorded once. This chain connects TRBV5-4 to TRBJ1-2, with 7 bases identical to TRBD1. The CDR3 length is 15 residues. The junction had 19 bases not matched to a gene; V was cut back by 9 bases and J by 8 bases. CDR1 and CDR2 (germline): SGHNT, YYREEE (reference sequence). As DNA, the CDR3 is TGTGCCACCACCTCTTATACCGGGACAGAGAAGGGCTACACCTTC. Its translation: CATTSYTGTEKGYTF.

This clone was seen once. The V and J genes are TRBV11-2 and TRBJ1-3, with D unclear. The germline V gene has CDR1 SGHAT and CDR2 FQNNGV. The CDR3 totals 15 residues. Trimming took off 3 bases at V and 6 bases at J, with 15 bases between the two ends. CDR3 nucleotides: TGTGCCAGCAGCTTGAACGGACTGAAGGAAAACACCATATATTTT. Amino acids: CASSLNGLKENTIYF.

The chain joins TRBV10-2 to TRBJ2-5, with TRBD2 matching 14 bases. The germline V gene encodes CDR1 WSHSY and CDR2 SAAADI. CDR3 length: 16 amino acids. V shed 6 bases and J 5 bases; nucleotides not matched to a gene: 8. In DNA, the CDR3 is TGCGCCAGCAGGTGGGGGACTAGCGGGAGCGGGGAGACCCAGTACTTC. Protein sequence: CASRWGTSGSGETQYF.

The chain recombines TRBV12-5 with TRBJ2-1; 9 nucleotides agree with TRBD1. Losses at the gene ends were 0 bases for V and 10 bases for J; bases not matched to a gene: 10. CDR3 length: 16 residues. Per the germline V gene, CDR1 is LGHNT and CDR2 is FRNRAP. As DNA, the CDR3 is TGTGCTAGTGGTTTGGTACGGGACAGGGCTGCATGGGAGCAGTTCTTC. It specifies CASGLVRDRAAWEQFF.

This rearrangement joins TRBV25-1 to TRBJ1-4; unclear D gene. Trimming left V 0 bases short and J 0 bases short, with 11 bases between. The CDR3 loop spans 17 amino acids. Germline V gives CDR1 MGHDK, CDR2 SYGVNS. The chain's CDR3 is CASSEYRKTATNEKLFF. In nucleotides, the CDR3 is TGTGCCAGCAGTGAATACAGGAAAACCGCAACTAATGAAAAACTGTTTTTT.

This clone came up a few times. V and J are TRBV2 and TRBJ1-2; 7 bases agree with TRBD1. Germline trimming cut 6 bases from V and 4 bases from J; bases unmatched to any gene: 8. Germline loops: CDR1 SNHLY, CDR2 FYNNEI. This CDR3 contains 14 residues. The CDR3 reads CASSRDSNFYGYTF. The CDR3 coding sequence is TGTGCCAGCAGCCGGGACAGCAACTTCTATGGCTACACCTTC.

V usage is TRBV6-6 and J usage is TRBJ1-6; D not certain. The CDR3 length is 15 residues. Trimming stripped 0 bases from V and 6 bases from J, with 9 bases between. The germline CDR1 and CDR2 sequences are MNHNY and SVGAGI (reference sequence). In DNA form, the CDR3 reads TGTGCCAGCAGTTACTCCAACAGACCTAATTCACCCCTCCACTTT. This translates into CASSYSNRPNSPLHF.

This chain connects TRBV5-1 to TRBJ2-1, with 7 bases that match TRBD1. CDR1 and CDR2 (germline): SGHRS, YFSETQ. The length of the CDR3 is 14 residues. Trimming at V came to 4 bases and at J to 5 bases, leaving 6 bases not matched to a gene. The CDR3 sequence is CASSPGQEDNEQFF. As DNA, the CDR3 is TGCGCCAGCAGCCCTGGACAGGAGGACAATGAGCAGTTCTTC.

This clone was detected a few times. This rearrangement joins TRBV5-8 to TRBJ1-6; the D is unclear. The V gene lost 1 base and the J gene lost 9 bases, with 14 bases spanning the gap. CDR1 is SGHTS and CDR2 is YDEGEE in the germline V gene. The CDR3 is 15 amino acids. The CDR3 DNA follows: TGTGCCAGCAGCTTGTCAATGAGAGGGCCTTCACCCCTCCACTTT. The encoded protein is CASSLSMRGPSPLHF.

The chain couples TRBV24-1 to TRBJ2-3; D ambiguous. V lost 4 bases and J lost 3, with 7 bases in between. This CDR3 has 13 residues. The germline V gene encodes CDR1 KGHDR and CDR2 SFDVKD. The CDR3 sequence: CATSEGSTDTQYF. The CDR3 DNA is TGTGCCACCAGTGAGGGCTCTACAGATACGCAGTATTTT.

The chain joins TRBV7-8 to TRBJ2-3; D gene uncertain. The CDR3 is made up of 12 amino acids. From germline, CDR1 is SGHVS and CDR2 FQNEAQ. Trimming took 5 bases from V and 1 from J, leaving 4 bases between them. The CDR3 here is CASSPGTDTQYF. The CDR3, as DNA: TGTGCCAGCAGCCCCGGCACAGATACGCAGTATTTT.

V usage is TRBV20-1 and J usage is TRBJ1-5; the D gene is possibly TRBD1 (6 bases). The CDR3 covers 14 residues. Germline V lookup: CDR1 DFQATT, CDR2 SNEGSKA (reference sequence). V was cut by 3 bases and J by 4 bases, with 13 bases left in between. CDR3: CSASRGQKNQPQHF. The CDR3 DNA reads TGCAGTGCTAGTCGCGGACAGAAGAATCAGCCCCAGCATTTT.

The rearrangement joins TRBV7-3 to TRBJ2-5; 11 nucleotides align to TRBD2. V lost 5 bases, J lost 2 bases, and 7 bases stayed unmatched. The CDR3 length is 16 residues. The germline V gene encodes CDR1 SGHTA and CDR2 FQGTGA. The CDR3 spells CASSAFLAGGQETQYF. The CDR3 nucleotides are TGTGCCAGCAGCGCCTTTCTAGCGGGGGGTCAAGAGACCCAGTACTTC.

The V call is TRBV5-4, the J call TRBJ1-1; 7 bases are a match to TRBD1. Germline CDR1 reads SGHNT; CDR2 reads YYREEE (reference sequence). The junction had 2 bases not matched to a gene; V was cut back by 2 bases and J by 1 base. CDR3 length: 14 residues. CDR3 DNA sequence: TGTGCCAGCAGCTTAGGGGGCGGGAACACTGAAGCTTTCTTT. Encoded protein: CASSLGGGNTEAFF.